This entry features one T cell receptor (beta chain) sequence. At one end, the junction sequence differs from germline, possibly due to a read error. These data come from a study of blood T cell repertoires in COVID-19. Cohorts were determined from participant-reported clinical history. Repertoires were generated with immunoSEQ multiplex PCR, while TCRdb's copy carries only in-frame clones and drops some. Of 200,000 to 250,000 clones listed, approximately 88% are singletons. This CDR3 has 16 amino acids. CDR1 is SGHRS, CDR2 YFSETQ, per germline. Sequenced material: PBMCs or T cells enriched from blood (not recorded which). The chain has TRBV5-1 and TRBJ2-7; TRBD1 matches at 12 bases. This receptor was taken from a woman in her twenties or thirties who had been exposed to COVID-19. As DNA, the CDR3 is TGCGCCAGCAGTTTGGGACAGGGGGCTCTCTCCTACGAGCAGTACTTC. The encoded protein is CASSLGQGALSYEQYF.